A selection of T cell receptor beta chains follows, all from one sample in a study of cytomegalovirus exposure and HLA in healthy donors. Profiled with immunoSEQ multiplex PCR; TCRdb holds only in-frame clones, not every one. Altogether approximately 220,000 clones are present, roughly 82% being singletons, with the ten largest covering about 6.1%. Sample: PBMCs. The origin of the receptors is a man aged 35-49 years in good health and CMV-seropositive. Both conserved end residues are part of each CDR3. A D gene is named only where the DNA matches it firmly. The listing skips clone size in some rows; elsewhere it reads once, few, many or a size class.

CDR3 DNA: TGCAGCGTTGTGGGGCAGAATTATGGCTACACCTTC
CDR3 protein: CSVVGQNYGYTF
clone size: few
J gene: TRBJ1-2
D gene: .
V gene: TRBV29-1

CDR3 DNA: TGTGCCAGCAGCACAGGGCCTTCTGGAAACACCATATATTTT
CDR3 protein: CASSTGPSGNTIYF
clone size: .
J gene: TRBJ1-3
D gene: .
V gene: TRBV27

CDR3 DNA: TGTGCCACCTCAAGGGGACAGGCCTTAAGGAATGAGCAGTTCTTC
CDR3 protein: CATSRGQALRNEQFF
clone size: .
J gene: TRBJ2-1
D gene: TRBD1
V gene: TRBV4-2

CDR3 DNA: TGTGCCAGCAGCCCCCCAGGGGAGAGCACTGAAGCTTTCTTT
CDR3 protein: CASSPPGESTEAFF
clone size: .
J gene: TRBJ1-1
D gene: .
V gene: TRBV9

CDR3 DNA: TGTGCCAGCAGTGAAGGTGCGGGAAATCAGCCCCAGCATTTT
CDR3 protein: CASSEGAGNQPQHF
clone size: .
J gene: TRBJ1-5
D gene: .
V gene: TRBV6-1

CDR3 DNA: TGTGCCAGCAACGGCGGGGGCACAGATACGCAGTATTTT
CDR3 protein: CASNGGGTDTQYF
clone size: .
J gene: TRBJ2-3
D gene: .
V gene: TRBV9

CDR3 DNA: TGTGCCAGCAGTTTGGTGGCAGGGACTAACTATGGCTACACCTTC
CDR3 protein: CASSLVAGTNYGYTF
clone size: .
J gene: TRBJ1-2
D gene: .
V gene: TRBV27

CDR3 DNA: TGTGCCAGCAGCTTAGCCTCCCAAGAGACCCAGTACTTC
CDR3 protein: CASSLASQETQYF
clone size: .
J gene: TRBJ2-5
D gene: .
V gene: TRBV7-9

CDR3 DNA: TGTGCCAGCAGTTTAGGCACCACTGAAGCTTTCTTT
CDR3 protein: CASSLGTTEAFF
clone size: once
J gene: TRBJ1-1
D gene: .
V gene: TRBV28

CDR3 DNA: TGTGCCAGTAGTCCGCCTCTGGGACTAGCGGGAAATCCGAACACCGGGGAGCTGTTTTTT
CDR3 protein: CASSPPLGLAGNPNTGELFF
clone size: .
J gene: TRBJ2-2
D gene: TRBD2
V gene: TRBV19

CDR3 DNA: TGCGCCAGCAGTACTTCCTACGAGCAGTACTTC
CDR3 protein: CASSTSYEQYF
clone size: .
J gene: TRBJ2-7
D gene: .
V gene: TRBV10-2

CDR3 DNA: TGTGCCAGCAGCTTGGGTTACAGCACTGAAGCTTTCTTT
CDR3 protein: CASSLGYSTEAFF
clone size: .
J gene: TRBJ1-1
D gene: .
V gene: TRBV5-4

CDR3 DNA: TGTGCCAGTAGTATAGCGCGGGAGGGCCCGACCTACAAAGATACGCAGTATTTT
CDR3 protein: CASSIAREGPTYKDTQYF
clone size: .
J gene: TRBJ2-3
D gene: TRBD2
V gene: TRBV19

CDR3 DNA: TGCGCCAGCAGCTTAAGCGGGAACACCGGCAATGAGCAGTTCTTC
CDR3 protein: CASSLSGNTGNEQFF
clone size: .
J gene: TRBJ2-1
D gene: TRBD2
V gene: TRBV5-1

CDR3 DNA: TGTGCCACCAGCAGAGGGGTGGGGGCGGTCACTGAAGCTTTCTTT
CDR3 protein: CATSRGVGAVTEAFF
clone size: few
J gene: TRBJ1-1
D gene: .
V gene: TRBV15

CDR3 DNA: TGTGCCAGCAGTTACACTATGCACTACACTGAAGCTTTCTTT
CDR3 protein: CASSYTMHYTEAFF
clone size: .
J gene: TRBJ1-1
D gene: .
V gene: TRBV6-5

CDR3 DNA: TGCAGCGTTTTTTGGGCGGGAGGGCCGAATGAGCAGTTCTTC
CDR3 protein: CSVFWAGGPNEQFF
clone size: .
J gene: TRBJ2-1
D gene: TRBD2
V gene: TRBV29-1

CDR3 DNA: TGTGCCAGCAGTCCCACAGGGGTGAACGAGCAGTACTTC
CDR3 protein: CASSPTGVNEQYF
clone size: .
J gene: TRBJ2-7
D gene: TRBD1
V gene: TRBV25-1

CDR3 DNA: TGCGCCAGCAGCTTGACAGGGGAGAACACCGGGGAGCTGTTTTTT
CDR3 protein: CASSLTGENTGELFF
clone size: .
J gene: TRBJ2-2
D gene: TRBD1
V gene: TRBV5-1

CDR3 DNA: TGTGCCAGCAGCCCTACAGGGGCCACTGAAGCTTTCTTT
CDR3 protein: CASSPTGATEAFF
clone size: .
J gene: TRBJ1-1
D gene: TRBD1
V gene: TRBV7-9

CDR3 DNA: TGTTCCAGCAGCACTCAGGGAACTGAAGCTTTCTTT
CDR3 protein: CSSSTQGTEAFF
clone size: .
J gene: TRBJ1-1
D gene: .
V gene: TRBV7-9

CDR3 DNA: TGCGCCAGCAGCTTGATTGGACTAGCGGGTTACAATGAGCAGTTCTTC
CDR3 protein: CASSLIGLAGYNEQFF
clone size: .
J gene: TRBJ2-1
D gene: TRBD2
V gene: TRBV5-1

CDR3 DNA: TGTGCCAGCAGCCCCGGGACAGGGTACTCGGGTGAGCAGTACTTC
CDR3 protein: CASSPGTGYSGEQYF
clone size: .
J gene: TRBJ2-7
D gene: TRBD1
V gene: TRBV11-2

CDR3 DNA: TGTGCCAGTAGTATTGGGGGAGGGTCGAACACTGAAGCTTTCTTT
CDR3 protein: CASSIGGGSNTEAFF
clone size: .
J gene: TRBJ1-1
D gene: .
V gene: TRBV19

CDR3 DNA: TGCAGCCACAGTACAGGGGAAAACACCATATATTTT
CDR3 protein: CSHSTGENTIYF
clone size: .
J gene: TRBJ1-3
D gene: TRBD1
V gene: TRBV29-1

CDR3 DNA: TGTGCCAGCAGGCGAGGACAGGGGGCGAATTCCTATAATTCACCCCTCCACTTT
CDR3 protein: CASRRGQGANSYNSPLHF
clone size: once
J gene: TRBJ1-6
D gene: TRBD1
V gene: TRBV7-9

CDR3 DNA: TGTGCCAGTAGTAGAGACAGGGTGGGCCACAATGAGCAGTTCTTC
CDR3 protein: CASSRDRVGHNEQFF
clone size: .
J gene: TRBJ2-1
D gene: TRBD1
V gene: TRBV19

CDR3 DNA: TGTGCCAGCAGTTTGTCCGGGATAACCTACGAGCAGTACTTC
CDR3 protein: CASSLSGITYEQYF
clone size: .
J gene: TRBJ2-7
D gene: .
V gene: TRBV27

CDR3 DNA: TGTGCCAGCAGCTTTTCCCCGGGACAGGGGACGGAGACCCAGTACTTC
CDR3 protein: CASSFSPGQGTETQYF
clone size: .
J gene: TRBJ2-5
D gene: TRBD1
V gene: TRBV5-4